Below are 30 T cell receptor beta chains sequenced from a single sample in a study of PD-1 blockade in mismatch repair-deficient tumors. Measured with immunoSEQ multiplex PCR; TCRdb has only the in-frame clones, and not every one. Here the sample spans some 50,000 clones, over 60% being singletons. The material was PBMCs, obtained before pembrolizumab treatment. Source of these receptors: an adult with mismatch repair-deficient cancer.

V and J are TRBV5-1 and TRBJ2-1, with 10 bases aligning to TRBD2. CDR3 length equals 15 residues. J lost 6 bases, V lost 4 bases, and 7 bases had no gene match. Germline CDR1 and CDR2: SGHRS and YFSETQ. CDR3 DNA: TGCGCCAGCAGCAACGGACTAGCGGTAAGCAATGAGCAGTTCTTC. This sequence encodes CASSNGLAVSNEQFF.

Here the CDR3 reads CASSLGLGETQYF. CDR3 in DNA: TGTGCCAGCAGCTTAGGCTTGGGAGAGACCCAGTACTTC. This rearrangement joins TRBV13 to TRBJ2-5; D not certain. CDR3 length equals 13 residues. Germline loops: CDR1 PRHDT, CDR2 FYEKMQ (reference sequence). Trimming stripped 0 bases from V and 4 bases from J, with 6 bases between.

The chain has TRBV19 and TRBJ2-1; D is undetermined. The CDR3 covers 13 residues. V was pared by 3 bases and J by 4 bases, with 7 bases between. The germline V gene encodes CDR1 LNHDA and CDR2 SQIVND (reference sequence). The CDR3 DNA is TGTGCCAGTAGTATCAACAGATACAATGAGCAGTTCTTC. The encoded protein is CASSINRYNEQFF.

This sequence joins TRBV7-9 and TRBJ2-2; TRBD1 agrees at 9 bases. The J segment lost 6 bases and the V segment lost 4 bases, leaving 6 bases of the junction unmatched. The CDR3 spans 15 residues. The V gene's germline CDR1 is SEHNR and CDR2 FQNEAQ (reference sequence). The CDR3 DNA reads as TGTGCCAGCAGCTCTCCGACAGGGGGTGCCGGGGAGCTGTTTTTT. This encodes CASSSPTGGAGELFF.

This rearrangement joins TRBV7-9 to TRBJ2-3, with D perhaps TRBD1 (5 bases). Trimming took 5 bases from V and 4 from J, leaving 13 bases between them. Germline CDR1 SEHNR, CDR2 FQNEAQ (reference sequence). This CDR3 spans 14 amino acids. This CDR3 is CASSLPAGSDTQYF. The CDR3 region has the DNA TGTGCCAGCAGCCTCCCGGCAGGGTCAGATACGCAGTATTTT.

This chain links TRBV7-9 with TRBJ2-5; D is perhaps TRBD1 (5 bases). The CDR3 is 14 amino acids. The germline V gene encodes CDR1 SEHNR and CDR2 FQNEAQ (reference sequence). V was pared by 7 bases and J by 1 base, with 13 bases between. The CDR3 DNA reads as TGTGCCAGCATCGGTCGGACATTCCAAGAGACCCAGTACTTC. Encoded protein: CASIGRTFQETQYF.

This chain joins TRBV5-1 and TRBJ1-2; possibly TRBD1 for D (5 bases). The germline V and J ends were trimmed by 7 bases and 0 bases, with 7 bases remaining between them. CDR3 size: 12 residues. The V gene's germline CDR1 is SGHRS and CDR2 YFSETQ. The CDR3: CASGDSNYGYTF. CDR3 nucleotide sequence: TGCGCCAGCGGGGACTCTAACTATGGCTACACCTTC.

This clone was detected once. The chain carries TRBV18 and TRBJ2-3, with D possibly TRBD2 on 6 matching bases. The CDR3 is 17 residues long. Germline-derived CDR1 and CDR2 are KGHSH and LQKENI. V shed 2 bases and J shed 0 bases, with 15 bases lying between them. Here the CDR3 DNA reads TGTGCCAGCTCACCAGACGGCGGGGCGGGGAGCACAGATACGCAGTATTTT. Encoded protein: CASSPDGGAGSTDTQYF.

J is TRBJ1-2 and V is TRBV4-3, with D possibly TRBD1 on 5 matching bases. The germline V and J ends were trimmed by 4 bases and 3 bases, with 15 bases remaining between them. Germline V gene sequence: CDR1 LGHNA, CDR2 YSLEER. The length of the CDR3 is 15 residues. The CDR3 DNA follows: TGCGCCAGCAGCCTAAGGGTAGGGGACGACTATGGCTACACCTTC. Its translation is CASSLRVGDDYGYTF.

The chain carries TRBV11-2 and TRBJ2-5; D unresolved. This CDR3 contains 15 residues. V gave up 3 bases and J gave up 2 bases, with 13 bases separating them. Germline CDR1 is SGHAT and CDR2 is FQNNGV. CDR3 protein: CASSFQFLLQETQYF. CDR3 sequence (DNA): TGTGCCAGCAGCTTCCAATTCCTACTTCAAGAGACCCAGTACTTC.

This chain uses TRBV7-8 with TRBJ1-4, with unresolved D. V gave up 1 base and J gave up 0 bases, with 6 bases separating them. Germline V lookup: CDR1 SGHVS, CDR2 FQNEAQ. The CDR3 has 15 residues. This chain's CDR3 is CASSLGRATNEKLFF. CDR3 coding DNA: TGTGCCAGCAGCTTAGGACGAGCAACTAATGAAAAACTGTTTTTT.

The chain uses TRBV19 and TRBJ2-3; 7 nucleotides match TRBD1. This CDR3 region has 15 residues. The trim removed 3 bases at V and 1 base at J, leaving 4 bases unmatched. CDR1 is LNHDA and CDR2 is SQIVND in the germline V gene (reference sequence). CDR3 region: CASSISGTGTDTQYF. The CDR3, as DNA: TGTGCCAGTAGTATCTCCGGGACAGGCACAGATACGCAGTATTTT.

Worth noting for this clone: Mismatch with germline at one junction end may stem from a read error. CDR3: CASSPDIYNEQFF. The DNA for the CDR3 is TGTGCTAGCAGCCCTGACATATACAATGAGCAGTTCTTC. The chain joins TRBV7-7 to TRBJ2-1; D unclear. CDR3 size: 13 residues. CDR1 is SSHAT, CDR2 FNYEAQ, per germline (reference sequence).

V and J are TRBV7-9 and TRBJ2-3; D not resolved. V lost 1 base and J lost 3, with 11 bases in between. This CDR3 has 15 residues. The germline gives CDR1 SEHNR, CDR2 FQNEAQ (reference sequence). The CDR3 sequence: CASSLVRAKTDTQYF. DNA of the CDR3: TGTGCCAGCAGCTTAGTGCGTGCGAAGACAGATACGCAGTATTTT. Full variable domain (remainder filled in from reference TRBV7-9 and TRBJ2-3): DTGVSQNPRHKITKRGQNVTFRCDPISEHNRLYWYRQTLGQGPEFLTYFQNEAQLEKSRLLSDRFSAERPKGSFSTLEIQRTEQGDSAMYLCASSLVRAKTDTQYFGPGTRLTVL.

This chain uses TRBV29-1 with TRBJ2-7; the D is unclear. The V end lost 0 bases, the J end lost 6 bases, and 6 bases lay between the germline ends. The length of the CDR3 is 11 residues. Per the germline V gene, CDR1 is SQVTM and CDR2 is ANQGSEA. The CDR3 DNA follows: TGCAGCGTTGAAGACCTACTCGAGCAGTACTTC. It translates to CSVEDLLEQYF.

This clone has a handful of counts. The chain uses TRBV11-3 and TRBJ2-5; D gene unclear. Germline values: CDR1 SGHNT, CDR2 YENEEA. The CDR3 is made up of 14 amino acids. Trimming took 6 bases from V and 1 from J, leaving 12 bases between them. The CDR3 region has the DNA TGTGCCAGCAGTAGGTGGCGGACCCAAGAGACCCAGTACTTC. It translates to CASSRWRTQETQYF.

Only a few counts were recorded for this clone. The gene calls are TRBV4-1 and TRBJ1-5; TRBD1 matches at 7 bases. V lost 6 bases to trimming and J lost 4 bases; unmatched junction nucleotides: 9. The CDR3 has 15 residues. CDR1 and CDR2 from the germline V gene are MGHRA and YSYEKL. The CDR3 DNA sequence: TGCGCCAGCAGTTACTTTCAGGGGGAGAATCAGCCCCAGCATTTT. Translating it yields CASSYFQGENQPQHF.

This chain uses TRBV21-1 with TRBJ1-3. TRBV21-1 is reported as a pseudogene. The CDR3 extends over 14 amino acids. The CDR3 DNA reads as TGTGCCAGCAGGGGTTGTGGCTCTGGAAACACCATATATTTT. Translated, it gives CASRGCGSGNTIYF.

The rearrangement links TRBV5-5 to TRBJ2-7; maybe TRBD1 (5 bases). The CDR3 runs 14 residues. Germline lookup yields CDR1 SGHKS and CDR2 YYEKEE (reference sequence). Trimming stripped 1 base from V and 0 bases from J, with 8 bases between. The CDR3 reads CASSLTRGSYEQYF. The DNA of the CDR3 is TGTGCCAGCAGCTTGACAAGGGGCTCCTACGAGCAGTACTTC.

J is TRBJ2-1 and V is TRBV4-3; 8 nucleotides agree with TRBD2. The CDR3 is 17 amino acids. Germline lookup yields CDR1 LGHNA and CDR2 YSLEER. V dropped 3 bases and J dropped 5; count of bases not matched to a gene: 12. The CDR3 DNA follows: TGCGCCAGCAGCCAGAAGGGTACGGGAGGGGGGGACAATGAGCAGTTCTTC. It is translated as CASSQKGTGGGDNEQFF.

This chain connects TRBV7-2 to TRBJ2-7; no reliable D call. The CDR3 is 15 amino acids. V lost 8 bases and J 2 bases, leaving 19 bases between the germline ends. In germline, CDR1 is SGHTA, CDR2 FQGNSA. CDR3 sequence: CASDVLWRRTYEQYF. The CDR3 DNA sequence: TGTGCCAGCGATGTCCTATGGCGACGTACCTACGAGCAGTACTTC.

The rearrangement links TRBV18 to TRBJ2-5, with D hard to call. The CDR3 extends over 13 amino acids. Germline loops: CDR1 KGHSH, CDR2 LQKENI. The V gene lost 2 bases and the J gene lost 3 bases, with 7 bases spanning the gap. CDR3 residues: CASSPSPEETQYF. Here the CDR3 DNA reads TGTGCCAGCTCACCATCCCCGGAAGAGACCCAGTACTTC.

The CDR3 nucleotides read TGTGCCAGCAGCGAGGCACCGGGACAGGGATCGTCCGAGCAGTACTTC. It translates to CASSEAPGQGSSEQYF. The V gene is TRBV7-8, the J gene TRBJ2-7; 9 bases align to TRBD1. With V trimmed by 5 bases and J by 6 bases, 14 bases remained unmatched. Germline CDR1 is SGHVS and CDR2 is FQNEAQ. This CDR3 is built from 16 residues.

The chain joins TRBV7-3 to TRBJ1-1; TRBD1 agrees at 9 bases. V was pared by 5 bases and J by 0 bases, with 13 bases of the junction left unmatched. Germline V gene data show CDR1 as SGHTA and CDR2 as FQGTGA. This CDR3 comprises 18 residues. CDR3 coding DNA: TGTGCCAGCAGCCCATCATCCGGGACAGGGTATTTGAACACTGAAGCTTTCTTT. Protein product: CASSPSSGTGYLNTEAFF. The variable domain in full, completed from reference TRBV7-3 and TRBJ1-1, reads GAGVSQTPSNKVTEKGKYVELRCDPISGHTALYWYRQSLGQGPEFLIYFQGTGAADDSGLPNDRFFAVRPEGSVSTLKIQRTERGDSAVYLCASSPSSGTGYLNTEAFFGQGTRLTVV.

This chain uses TRBV4-1 with TRBJ2-3; the D is unclear. From germline, CDR1 is MGHRA and CDR2 YSYEKL. This CDR3 is built from 12 residues. V lost 4 bases, J lost 7 bases, and 9 bases lay in between. The CDR3 DNA is TGCGCCAGCAGCCCACTCGGTTATACGCAGTATTTT. Protein sequence: CASSPLGYTQYF.

The chain uses TRBV10-3 and TRBJ1-1; D remains ambiguous. Germline V gene lookup returns CDR1 ENHRY and CDR2 SYGVKD. The CDR3 is 14 amino acids. The germline V and J ends were trimmed by 3 bases and 1 base, with 9 bases remaining between them. The CDR3: CAISEGLKNTEAFF. CDR3 coding DNA: TGTGCCATCAGTGAAGGGTTGAAGAACACTGAAGCTTTCTTT.

The V gene is TRBV27, the J gene TRBJ1-2; D is ambiguous. Trimming left V 6 bases short and J 4 bases short, with 24 bases between. This CDR3 contains 17 residues. Germline CDR1 MNHEY, CDR2 SMNVEV (reference sequence). The CDR3 protein is CASSIYSPGGGIYGYTF. The CDR3 region has the DNA TGTGCCAGCAGCATCTATTCCCCGGGAGGAGGAATCTATGGCTACACCTTC.

The chain couples TRBV7-2 to TRBJ2-5; D is undetermined. Germline V gene lookup returns CDR1 SGHTA and CDR2 FQGNSA. CDR3 length: 16 residues. V lost 5 bases and J lost 0, with 16 bases in between. The CDR3: CASSTPTPQNQETQYF. The CDR3 region has the DNA TGTGCCAGCAGCACCCCGACGCCCCAGAACCAAGAGACCCAGTACTTC. The whole variable domain, remainder taken from reference TRBV7-2 and TRBJ2-5, is GAGVSQSPSNKVTEKGKDVELRCDPISGHTALYWYRQSLGQGLEFLIYFQGNSAPDKSGLPSDRFSAERTGGSVSTLTIQRTQQEDSAVYLCASSTPTPQNQETQYFGPGTRLLVL.

The chain has TRBV5-1 and TRBJ1-4; 8 positions match TRBD1. The CDR3 is 14 residues long. The trim removed 2 bases at V and 8 bases at J, leaving 5 bases unmatched. The V gene's germline CDR1 is SGHRS and CDR2 YFSETQ. In DNA form, the CDR3 reads TGCGCCAGCAGCTTACAGGGGGAGAAAGAAAAACTGTTTTTT. Its protein product is CASSLQGEKEKLFF.

The J gene is TRBJ1-1, the V gene TRBV14; D remains ambiguous. The CDR3 loop spans 15 amino acids. Looked up from germline, CDR1 is SGHDN and CDR2 is FVKESK. The ends were cut back, 0 bases at V and 2 bases at J, with 10 bases in the middle. CDR3 in DNA: TGTGCCAGCAGCCAAGATTTATCGGCAAACACTGAAGCTTTCTTT. Translating gives CASSQDLSANTEAFF.